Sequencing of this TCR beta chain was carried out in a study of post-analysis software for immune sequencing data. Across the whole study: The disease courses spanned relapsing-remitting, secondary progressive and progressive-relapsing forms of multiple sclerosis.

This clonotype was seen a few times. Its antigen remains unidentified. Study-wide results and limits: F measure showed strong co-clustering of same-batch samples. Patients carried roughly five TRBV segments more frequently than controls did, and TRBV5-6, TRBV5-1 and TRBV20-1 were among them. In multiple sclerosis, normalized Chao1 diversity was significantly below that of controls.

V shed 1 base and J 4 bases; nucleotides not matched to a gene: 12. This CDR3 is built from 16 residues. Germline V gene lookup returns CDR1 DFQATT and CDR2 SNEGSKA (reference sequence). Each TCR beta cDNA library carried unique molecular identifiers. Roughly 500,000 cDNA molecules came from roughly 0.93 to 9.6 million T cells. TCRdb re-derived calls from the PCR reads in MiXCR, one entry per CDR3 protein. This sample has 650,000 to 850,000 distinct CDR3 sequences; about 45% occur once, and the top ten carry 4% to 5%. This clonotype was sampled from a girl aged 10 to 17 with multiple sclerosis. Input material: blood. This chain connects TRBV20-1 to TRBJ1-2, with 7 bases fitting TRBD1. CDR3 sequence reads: CSARGGARGRTYGYTF. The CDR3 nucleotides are TGCAGTGCTAGAGGGGGGGCGAGGGGGCGGACCTATGGCTACACCTTC.